Shown below are 2 T cell receptor beta chains from a single sample sequenced in a study of T cell changes during pregnancy in multiple sclerosis. Only in-frame clones appear in the TCRdb table, and some are missing; sequencing was by immunoSEQ multiplex PCR. The data show tens of thousands of clones, with roughly nine tenths seen just once and over 0.25% held by the top ten. The specimen was CD4+ T cells from peripheral blood mononuclear cells, collected in the third trimester of pregnancy. Receptor source: a female donor in good health, enrolled as a control in a pregnancy study.

The chain employs TRBV4-3 and TRBJ1-1, with D possibly being TRBD1 (6 bases). This CDR3 has 14 amino acids. The V end was cut by 6 bases, the J end by 2 bases, with 13 bases between. Germline V gives CDR1 LGHNA, CDR2 YSLEER. This chain's CDR3 is CASRRDTLNTEAFF. The CDR3 coding sequence is TGCGCCAGCAGACGGGACACTTTAAACACTGAAGCTTTCTTT.

The chain carries TRBV10-3 and TRBJ2-7, with D maybe TRBD1 (6 bases). V lost 3 bases to trimming and J lost 5 bases, with 14 bases between them. This CDR3 spans 14 amino acids. The germline V gene encodes CDR1 ENHRY and CDR2 SYGVKD. The CDR3 is CAISDTGRGDEQYF. The CDR3 DNA is TGTGCCATCAGTGACACGGGCAGGGGAGACGAGCAGTACTTC.